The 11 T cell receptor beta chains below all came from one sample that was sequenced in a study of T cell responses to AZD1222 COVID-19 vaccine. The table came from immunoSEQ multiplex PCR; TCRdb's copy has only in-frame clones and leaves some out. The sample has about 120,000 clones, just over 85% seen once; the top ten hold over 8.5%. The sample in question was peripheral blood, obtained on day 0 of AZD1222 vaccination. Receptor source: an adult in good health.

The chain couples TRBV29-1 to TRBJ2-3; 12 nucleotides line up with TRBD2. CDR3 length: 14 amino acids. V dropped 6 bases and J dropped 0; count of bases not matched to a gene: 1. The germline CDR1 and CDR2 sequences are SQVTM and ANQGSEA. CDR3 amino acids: CSVGLAGSTDTQYF. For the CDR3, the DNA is TGCAGCGTAGGACTAGCGGGGAGCACAGATACGCAGTATTTT.

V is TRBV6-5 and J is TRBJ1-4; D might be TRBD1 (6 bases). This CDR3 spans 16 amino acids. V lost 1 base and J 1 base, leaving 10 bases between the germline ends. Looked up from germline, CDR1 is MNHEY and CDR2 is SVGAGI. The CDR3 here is CASSYLGAGTNEKLFF. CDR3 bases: TGTGCCAGCAGTTACTTGGGGGCCGGAACTAATGAAAAACTGTTTTTT.

CDR3 nucleotides: TGCAGCGTGGGGACCGGTTACGGCGTCACTGAAGCTTTCTTT. As protein: CSVGTGYGVTEAFF. The chain joins TRBV29-1 to TRBJ1-1, with D perhaps TRBD1 (5 bases). Germline CDR1 reads SQVTM; CDR2 reads ANQGSEA. The CDR3 extends over 14 amino acids. The ends were cut back, 6 bases at V and 4 bases at J, with 18 bases in the middle.

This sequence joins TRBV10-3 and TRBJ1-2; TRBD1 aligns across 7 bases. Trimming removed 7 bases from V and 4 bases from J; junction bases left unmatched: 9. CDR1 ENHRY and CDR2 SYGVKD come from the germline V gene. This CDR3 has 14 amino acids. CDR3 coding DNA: TGTGCCATCACCCAGGGGGGGCGCATCTATGGCTACACCTTC. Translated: CAITQGGRIYGYTF.

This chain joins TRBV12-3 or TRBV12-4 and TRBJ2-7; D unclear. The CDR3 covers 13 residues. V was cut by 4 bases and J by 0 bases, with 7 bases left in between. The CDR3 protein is CASSYRPSYEQYF. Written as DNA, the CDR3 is TGTGCCAGCAGTTACCGGCCCTCCTACGAGCAGTACTTC.

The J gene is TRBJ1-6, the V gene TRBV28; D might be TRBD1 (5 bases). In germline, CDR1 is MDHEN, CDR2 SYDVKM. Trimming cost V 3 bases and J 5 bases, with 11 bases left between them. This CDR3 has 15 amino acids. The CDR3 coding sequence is TGTGCCAGCAGTTTGGGGGTTGCCAATAATTCACCCCTCCACTTT. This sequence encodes CASSLGVANNSPLHF.

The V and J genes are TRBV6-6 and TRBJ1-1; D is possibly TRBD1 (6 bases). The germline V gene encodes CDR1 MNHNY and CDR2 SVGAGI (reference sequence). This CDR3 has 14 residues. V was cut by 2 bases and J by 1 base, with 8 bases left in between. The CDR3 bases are TGTGCCAGCAGTTACGAGGGGGGGAACACTGAAGCTTTCTTT. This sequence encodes CASSYEGGNTEAFF.

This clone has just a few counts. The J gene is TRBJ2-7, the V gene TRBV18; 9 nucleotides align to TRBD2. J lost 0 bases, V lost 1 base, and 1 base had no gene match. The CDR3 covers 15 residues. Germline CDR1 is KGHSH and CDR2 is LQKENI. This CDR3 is CASSPLAGDSYEQYF. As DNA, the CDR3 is TGTGCCAGCTCACCACTAGCGGGAGACTCCTACGAGCAGTACTTC.

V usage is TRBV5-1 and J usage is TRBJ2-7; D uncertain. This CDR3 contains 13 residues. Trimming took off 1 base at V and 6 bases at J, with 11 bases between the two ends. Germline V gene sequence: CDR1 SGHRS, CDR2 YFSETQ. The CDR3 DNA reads TGCGCCAGCAGCTTGCAACGGATAGGCGAGCAGTACTTC. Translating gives CASSLQRIGEQYF.

CDR3 coding DNA: TGTGCCAGCAGCTTTGGACCGCCCCCAACATATGGCTACACCTTC. This sequence encodes CASSFGPPPTYGYTF. The rearrangement links TRBV7-2 to TRBJ1-2; D call uncertain. There are 15 residues in the CDR3. V was pared by 3 bases and J by 5 bases, with 16 bases between. Germline V CDR1 and CDR2: SGHTA, FQGNSA.

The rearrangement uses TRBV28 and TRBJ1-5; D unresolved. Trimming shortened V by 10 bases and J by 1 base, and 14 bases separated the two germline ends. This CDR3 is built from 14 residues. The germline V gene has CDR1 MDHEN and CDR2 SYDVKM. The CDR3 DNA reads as TGTGCCACCCTATTATCCCTAAGCAATCAGCCCCAGCATTTT. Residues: CATLLSLSNQPQHF.